In this sample, the clone carrying this T cell receptor beta chain turned up many times. Its antigen is not identified. RNA transcripts gave rise to amplified TCR beta CDR3 regions. An initial round of RT-PCR targeting the TCR CDR3 relied on the HTBI primer set. From the multiplex PCR reads, TCRdb called clonotypes with MiXCR, one entry per CDR3 protein. The sample consists of a few hundred thousand distinct CDR3 sequences, approximately 17% of them appearing once. The data are from a study of T cells in Graves' hyperthyroidism and ophthalmopathy. Study conclusions and caveats: Most clonotypes expanded in the thyroid (above 0.001) were also present in blood. For ophthalmopathy, model prediction preceded onset by a median approximately 6 months. Researchers report that a 13 V-J model separated ophthalmopathy from stable hyperthyroidism.

Under 12 ml fresh peripheral blood yielded the PBMCs. This CDR3 region has 15 residues. With 7 bases removed from V and 4 bases from J, the gap between germline ends came to 16 bases. Source material: blood. This chain joins TRBV12-3 or TRBV12-4 and TRBJ2-2; possible D gene TRBD1, 6 bases. The TCR sequence derives from a man aged 18 to 30 with Graves' ophthalmopathy. The CDR3 DNA reads as TGTGCCAGCAAAGTGGGGGACAAGCTCACCGGGGAGCTGTTTTTT. This codes for CASKVGDKLTGELFF.